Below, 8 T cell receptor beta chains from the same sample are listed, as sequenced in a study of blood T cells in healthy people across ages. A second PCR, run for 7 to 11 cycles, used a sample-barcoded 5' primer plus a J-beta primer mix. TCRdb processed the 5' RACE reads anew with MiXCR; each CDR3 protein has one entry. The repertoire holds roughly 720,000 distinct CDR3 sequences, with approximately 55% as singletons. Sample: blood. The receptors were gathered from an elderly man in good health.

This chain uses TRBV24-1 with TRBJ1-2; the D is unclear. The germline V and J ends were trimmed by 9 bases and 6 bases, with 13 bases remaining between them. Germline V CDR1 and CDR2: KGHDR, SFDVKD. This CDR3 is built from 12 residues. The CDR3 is CATAEAGHGYTF. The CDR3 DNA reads TGTGCCACCGCAGAGGCGGGCCATGGCTACACCTTC.

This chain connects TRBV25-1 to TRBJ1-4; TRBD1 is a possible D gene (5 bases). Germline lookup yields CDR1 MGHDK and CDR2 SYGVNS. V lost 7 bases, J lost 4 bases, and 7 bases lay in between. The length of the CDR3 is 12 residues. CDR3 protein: CASTQGNEKLFF. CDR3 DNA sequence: TGTGCCAGCACCCAGGGTAATGAAAAACTGTTTTTT. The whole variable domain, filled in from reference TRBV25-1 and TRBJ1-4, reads EADIYQTPRYLVIGTGKKITLECSQTMGHDKMYWYQQDPGMELHLIHYSYGVNSTEKGDLSSESTVSRIRTEHFPLTLESARPSHTSQYLCASTQGNEKLFFGSGTQLSVL.

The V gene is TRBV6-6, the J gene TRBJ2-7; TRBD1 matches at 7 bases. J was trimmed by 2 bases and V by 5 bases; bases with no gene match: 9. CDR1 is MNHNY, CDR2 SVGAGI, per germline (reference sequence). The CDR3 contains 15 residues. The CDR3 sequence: CASSTTGEGTYEQYF. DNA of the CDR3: TGTGCCAGCAGTACCACAGGGGAAGGAACCTACGAGCAGTACTTC.

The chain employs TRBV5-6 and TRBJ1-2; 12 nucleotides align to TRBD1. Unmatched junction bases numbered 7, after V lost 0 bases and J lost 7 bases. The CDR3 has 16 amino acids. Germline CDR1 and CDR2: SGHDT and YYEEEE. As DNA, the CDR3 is TGTGCCAGCAGCTTGGGCGGGACAGGGGGCATTGGTGGCTACACCTTC. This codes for CASSLGGTGGIGGYTF.

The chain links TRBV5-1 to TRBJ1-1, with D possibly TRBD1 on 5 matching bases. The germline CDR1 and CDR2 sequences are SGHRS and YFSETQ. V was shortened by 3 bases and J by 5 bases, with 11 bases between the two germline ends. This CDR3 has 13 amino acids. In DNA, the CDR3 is TGCGCCAGCAGCTGGGCGGGGGTGACTGAAGCTTTCTTT. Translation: CASSWAGVTEAFF.

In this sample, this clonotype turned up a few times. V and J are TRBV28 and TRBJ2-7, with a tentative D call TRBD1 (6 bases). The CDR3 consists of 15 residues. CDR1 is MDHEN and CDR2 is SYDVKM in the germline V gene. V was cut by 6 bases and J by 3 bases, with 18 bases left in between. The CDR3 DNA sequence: TGTGCCAGCAGGGACCCGACCGGGACACACTACGAGCAGTACTTC. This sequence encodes CASRDPTGTHYEQYF.

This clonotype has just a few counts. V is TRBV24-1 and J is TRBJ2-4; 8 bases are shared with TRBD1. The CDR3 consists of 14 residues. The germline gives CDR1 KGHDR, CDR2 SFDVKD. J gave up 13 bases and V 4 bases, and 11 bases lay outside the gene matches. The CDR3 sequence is CATSDPRQGLEQYF. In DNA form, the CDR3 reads TGTGCCACCAGTGACCCAAGACAGGGGCTGGAGCAGTACTTC.

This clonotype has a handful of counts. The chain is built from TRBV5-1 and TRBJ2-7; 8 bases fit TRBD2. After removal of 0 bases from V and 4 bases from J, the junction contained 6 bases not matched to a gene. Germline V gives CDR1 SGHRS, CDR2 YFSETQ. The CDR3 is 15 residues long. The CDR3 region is CASSLVAGGNYEQYF. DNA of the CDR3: TGCGCCAGCAGCTTGGTTGCGGGAGGCAATTACGAGCAGTACTTC.